This paragraph covers one T cell receptor beta chain sequence. Its antigen remains undetermined. Within one base of it there is no much larger clone, and no base qualities were kept. The germline V gene supplies CDR1 MNHEY and CDR2 SVGAGI. The CDR3, from cysteine to phenylalanine, totals 14 residues. The only DNA kept is the CDR3, 42 bases in frame from the first base. V is shortened by 2 bases, J by 9 bases, and the region joining them spans 11 bases. The library was obtained by the immunoSEQ multiplex PCR assay. T cell repertoires were profiled with deep sequencing of rearranged TCR beta loci together with multiparametric flow cytometry. TCRdb limited this immuneACCESS table to in-frame rearrangements with V and J called. A share of clones is missing; checked studies link under half to unresolved V genes, and the rest is unexplained. The sample table records roughly 29,000 clones; approximately 86% of these occur just once. 50% of the sample is taken by the ten largest.

The sample is drawn from a study of lymphopenia after photon versus proton radiotherapy (dated by TCRdb to the late 2010s). Notes on the research overall: Photon and proton radiation therapy were compared by the study for their immunological effects in patients with gastrointestinal tumors who developed high-grade lymphopenia. A cohort of some 20 patients with gastrointestinal tumors who received either photon or proton therapy and subsequently developed lymphopenia was included. The goal of the study was to describe how the two radiation modalities differ in their effects on the immune system.

Broader findings and caveats from the paper: The survival association was examined only in patients who died, and the authors described better survival with proton therapy as a possibility, not as a demonstrated result. Across the cohort, among patients who died, a greater drop in TCR diversity after the nadir was inversely correlated with overall survival time. After the lymphocyte count nadir, oligoclonal expansion, especially of CD8+ Temra cells, was observed in photon-treated repertoires, and the drop in diversity was driven by this expansion. Proton-treated patients stayed relatively stable during treatment, while photon-treated patients lost naive T cells and TCR diversity and gained effector/memory populations.

The sample in question was peripheral blood, obtained from a patient treated with proton-based radiotherapy. The sequence is built from TRBV6-5 and TRBJ1-6; TRBD1 might be the D gene, on 5 matching bases. This TCR derives from a woman in her sixties or seventies with cholangiocarcinoma. Some clones in this sample may be carry-over from other donors' samples. The CDR3: CASSYQGGSSPLHF. The nucleotides read TGTGCCAGCAGTTACCAGGGAGGAAGTTCACCCCTCCACTTT.